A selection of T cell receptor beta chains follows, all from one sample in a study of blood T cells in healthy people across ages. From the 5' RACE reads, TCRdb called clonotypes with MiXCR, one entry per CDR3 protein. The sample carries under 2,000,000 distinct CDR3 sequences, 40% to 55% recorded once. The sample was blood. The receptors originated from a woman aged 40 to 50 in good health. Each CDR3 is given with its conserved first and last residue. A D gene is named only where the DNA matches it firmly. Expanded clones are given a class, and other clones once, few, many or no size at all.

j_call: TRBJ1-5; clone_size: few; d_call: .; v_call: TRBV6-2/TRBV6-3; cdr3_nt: TGTGCCAGCAGTTCAAGTCACCACCCCTACCCCCAGCATTTT; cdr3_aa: CASSSSHHPYPQHF
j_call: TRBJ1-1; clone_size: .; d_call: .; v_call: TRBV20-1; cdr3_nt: TGCAGTCCTTTCCAAGGGACGGGGCACACTGAAGCTTTCTTT; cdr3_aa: CSPFQGTGHTEAFF
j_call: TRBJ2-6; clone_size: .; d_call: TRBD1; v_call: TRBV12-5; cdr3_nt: TGTGCTGGTGGTCCGGGACAGGGAACTGGGGCCAACGTCCTGACTTTC; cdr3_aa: CAGGPGQGTGANVLTF
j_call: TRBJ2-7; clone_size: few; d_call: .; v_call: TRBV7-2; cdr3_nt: TGTGCCAGCAGCTTCGAGGGGATAGGGCTAAACGAGCAGTACTTC; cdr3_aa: CASSFEGIGLNEQYF
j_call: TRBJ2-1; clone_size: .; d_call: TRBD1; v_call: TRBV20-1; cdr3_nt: TGCGGTGCCACGGGACAGGACTCCTACAATGAGCAGTTCTTC; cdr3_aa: CGATGQDSYNEQFF
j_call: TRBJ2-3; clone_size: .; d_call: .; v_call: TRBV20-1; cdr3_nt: TGCAGTGCCGCTCCCGGGCGGGGACGCACAGATACGCAGTATTTT; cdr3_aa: CSAAPGRGRTDTQYF
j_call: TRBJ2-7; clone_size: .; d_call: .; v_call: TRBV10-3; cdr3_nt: TGTGCCATCAGTAAGACCCAGGACGGTAGCTCCTACGAGCAGTACTTC; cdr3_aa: CAISKTQDGSSYEQYF
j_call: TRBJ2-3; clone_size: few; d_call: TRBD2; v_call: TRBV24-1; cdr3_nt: TGTGCCTCAGAAGCGGGGGGGCCTGCAGATACGCAGTATTTT; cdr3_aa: CASEAGGPADTQYF
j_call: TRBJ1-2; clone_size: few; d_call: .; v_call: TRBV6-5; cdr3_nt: TGTGCCAGCAGTTACCTTGGGGCGACCTCCTATGGCTACACCTTC; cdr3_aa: CASSYLGATSYGYTF
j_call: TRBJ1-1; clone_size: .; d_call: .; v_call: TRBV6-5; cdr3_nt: TGTGCCAGCAGTCCTACCGGCAGGACGGGCACTGAAGCTTTCTTT; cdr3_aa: CASSPTGRTGTEAFF
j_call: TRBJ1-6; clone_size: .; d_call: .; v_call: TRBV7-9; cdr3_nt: TGTGCCAGCAGCTTAGTTGCTCTGTCGAGCTCCTATAATTCACCCCTCCACTTT; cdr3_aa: CASSLVALSSSYNSPLHF
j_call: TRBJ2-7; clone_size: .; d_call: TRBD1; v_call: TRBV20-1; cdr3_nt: TGCAGTGCGACAAACAGGGGAGACTACGAGCAGTACTTC; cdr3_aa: CSATNRGDYEQYF
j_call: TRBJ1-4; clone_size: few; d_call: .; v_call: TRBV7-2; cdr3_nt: TGTGCCAGCAGCCGGGCTGCCGGGCGGTCTAATGAAAAACTGTTTTTT; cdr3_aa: CASSRAAGRSNEKLFF
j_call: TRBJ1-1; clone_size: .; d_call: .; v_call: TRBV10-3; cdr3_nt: TGTGCCATCAGTGGGGGGTCAACTGAAGCTTTCTTT; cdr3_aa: CAISGGSTEAFF
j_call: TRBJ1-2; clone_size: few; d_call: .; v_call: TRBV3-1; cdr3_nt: TGTGCCAGCAGCCAAGATCGCCTGGCAGGGAGGTATGGCTACACCTTC; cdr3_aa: CASSQDRLAGRYGYTF
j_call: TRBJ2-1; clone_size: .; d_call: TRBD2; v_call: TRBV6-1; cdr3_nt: TGTGCCGGGGGGGGATATGAACCGGGGCATGAGCAGTTCTTC; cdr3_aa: CAGGGYEPGHEQFF
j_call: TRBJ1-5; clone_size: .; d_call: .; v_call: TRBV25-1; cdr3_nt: TGTGCCAGCAGTGACTCCCGGGCCGGGGATAATCAGCCCCAGCATTTT; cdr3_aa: CASSDSRAGDNQPQHF
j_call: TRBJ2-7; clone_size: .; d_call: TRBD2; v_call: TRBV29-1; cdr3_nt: TGCAGCGTTGAGGAGAAACGGGGGGGCCCTTGGTACGAGCAGTACTTC; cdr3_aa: CSVEEKRGGPWYEQYF
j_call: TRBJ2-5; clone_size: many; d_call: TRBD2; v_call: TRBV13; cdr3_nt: TGTGCCAGCAGCTTAGCGGCTAGCGGCCAAGAGACCCAGTACTTC; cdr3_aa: CASSLAASGQETQYF
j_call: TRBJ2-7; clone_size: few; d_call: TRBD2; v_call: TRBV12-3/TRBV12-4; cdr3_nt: TGTGCCAGCAGACGGGGACTAGCCAGCGAGCAGTACTTC; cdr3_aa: CASRRGLASEQYF
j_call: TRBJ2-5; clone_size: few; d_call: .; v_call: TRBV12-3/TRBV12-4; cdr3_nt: TGTGCCAGCCATCTGACAGGTTCTTGGGAGACCCAGTACTTC; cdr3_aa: CASHLTGSWETQYF
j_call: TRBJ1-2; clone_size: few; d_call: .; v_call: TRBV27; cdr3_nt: TGTGCCAGCAGCTGGGCCAACTCGCTAAGTGGCTACACCTTC; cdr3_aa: CASSWANSLSGYTF
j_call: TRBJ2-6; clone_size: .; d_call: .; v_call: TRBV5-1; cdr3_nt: TGCGCCAGTAATTCCGGGACACCAATCTCTGGGGCCAACGTCCTGACTTTC; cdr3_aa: CASNSGTPISGANVLTF
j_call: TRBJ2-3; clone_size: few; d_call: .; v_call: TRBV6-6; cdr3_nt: TGTGCCAGCAGTTCCTCGGACCGCTTCACAGATACGCAGTATTTT; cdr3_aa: CASSSSDRFTDTQYF
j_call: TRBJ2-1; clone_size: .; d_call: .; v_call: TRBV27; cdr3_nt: TGTGCCAGCAGTGCAAGCTGGTCAGGGGATGAGCAGTTCTTC; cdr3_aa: CASSASWSGDEQFF
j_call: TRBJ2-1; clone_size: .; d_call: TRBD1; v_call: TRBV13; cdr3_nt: TGTGCCAGCAGCCCCCGGGACAGGGGTGCAAATGAGCAGTTCTTC; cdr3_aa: CASSPRDRGANEQFF
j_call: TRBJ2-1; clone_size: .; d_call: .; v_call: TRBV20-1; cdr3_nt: TGCAGTGCCAGACATTTCGGTGGGTATGAGCAGTTCTTC; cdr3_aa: CSARHFGGYEQFF
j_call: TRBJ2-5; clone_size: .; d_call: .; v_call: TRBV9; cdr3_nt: TGTGCCAGCAGCGGTTCAGACAGGACCCGGAGAGAGACCCAGTACTTC; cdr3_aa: CASSGSDRTRRETQYF
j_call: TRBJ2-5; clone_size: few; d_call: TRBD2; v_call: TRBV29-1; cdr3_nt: TGCAGCGTGGGCCCCGGACTAGGCGGCGAGACCCAGTACTTC; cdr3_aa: CSVGPGLGGETQYF
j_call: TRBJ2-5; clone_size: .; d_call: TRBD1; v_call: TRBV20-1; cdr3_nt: TGCAGTGCTAGACCCAGGGGGCTCATGGAGACCCAGTACTTC; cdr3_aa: CSARPRGLMETQYF
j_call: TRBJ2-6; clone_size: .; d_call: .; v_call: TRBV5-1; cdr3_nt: TGCGCCAGCAGCTTGGATTACTCTGGGGCCAACGTCCTGACTTTC; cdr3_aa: CASSLDYSGANVLTF
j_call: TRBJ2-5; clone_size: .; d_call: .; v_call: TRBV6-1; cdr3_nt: TGTGCCAGCAGTGAAGCGCGGTGGAGGGGTGAGCAGTACTTC; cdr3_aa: CASSEARWRGEQYF
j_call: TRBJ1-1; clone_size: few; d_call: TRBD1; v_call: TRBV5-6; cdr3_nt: TGTGCCAGCAGCTTGTTCCTCGACAGGGGGCTAGTTAGTAACACTGAAGCTTTCTTT; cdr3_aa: CASSLFLDRGLVSNTEAFF
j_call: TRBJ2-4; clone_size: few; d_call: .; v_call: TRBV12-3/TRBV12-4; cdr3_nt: TGTGCCAGCAGTGAAGGGTCCGAGAGGGGGGAGCAGTACTTC; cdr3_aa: CASSEGSERGEQYF
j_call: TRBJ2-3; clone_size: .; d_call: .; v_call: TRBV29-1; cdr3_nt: TGCAGCGTTGCCGTGGTTGACACGCAGTATTTT; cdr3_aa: CSVAVVDTQYF
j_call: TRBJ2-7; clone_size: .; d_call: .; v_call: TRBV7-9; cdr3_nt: TGTGCCAGCAGCTCAAGAATCAGGGAATACGAGCAGTACTTC; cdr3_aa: CASSSRIREYEQYF
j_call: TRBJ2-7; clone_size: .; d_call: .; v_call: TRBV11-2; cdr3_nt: TGTGCCAGCAGCTTCGGGAGCCAATCCTACGAGCAGTACTTC; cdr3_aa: CASSFGSQSYEQYF
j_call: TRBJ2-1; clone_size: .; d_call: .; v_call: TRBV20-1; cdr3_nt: TGCAGTGCTAGAGTAGTTACGCAAAGCTCCTACAATGAGCAGTTCTTC; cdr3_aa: CSARVVTQSSYNEQFF
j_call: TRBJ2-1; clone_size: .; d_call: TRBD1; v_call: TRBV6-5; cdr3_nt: TGTGTCAGCAGCGCTCCGGACAGGTTATCCTACAATGAGCAGTTCTTC; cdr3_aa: CVSSAPDRLSYNEQFF
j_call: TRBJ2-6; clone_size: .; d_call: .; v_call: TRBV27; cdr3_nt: TGTGCCAGCAGAACAACGAGGGCCAACGTCCTGACTTTC; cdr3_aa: CASRTTRANVLTF
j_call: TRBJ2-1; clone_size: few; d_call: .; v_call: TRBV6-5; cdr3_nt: TGTGCCAGCAGTCGGTTAGGAGCGGAGACACACAATGAGCAGTTCTTC; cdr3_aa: CASSRLGAETHNEQFF
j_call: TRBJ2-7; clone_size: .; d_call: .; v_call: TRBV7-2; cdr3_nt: TGTGCCAGCAGCTCCCTGTTTAGTAGCGGATACGAGCAGTACTTC; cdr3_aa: CASSSLFSSGYEQYF
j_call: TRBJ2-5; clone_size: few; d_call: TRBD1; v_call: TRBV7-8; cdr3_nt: TGTGCCAGCAGCTCACCCGGGACAGGGCGAACGGAGACCCAGTACTTC; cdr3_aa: CASSSPGTGRTETQYF
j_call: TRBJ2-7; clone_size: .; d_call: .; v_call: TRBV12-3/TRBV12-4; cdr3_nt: TGTGCCAGCAGGGTCACAGGGAGTTACGAGCAGTACTTC; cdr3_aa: CASRVTGSYEQYF